The sample holds one count of the clone carrying this T cell receptor (beta chain). The antigen is not known. The same CDR3 also results from other DNA sequences found in this sample. The sample is drawn from a study of shared clonotypes between healthy human individuals. Study-level information: Contributing individuals were a couple of females and a few males aged 18 to 49. Study-wide findings and caveats: Naive subsets tended to show greater estimated richness than memory subsets.

Investigators divided CD4+ cells into CD45RA+ naive and CD45RA-negative memory subsets. Genomic DNA of every subset was divided equally among multiple immunoSEQ plates. TCRdb's table, derived via immunoSEQ multiplex PCR, lists solely in-frame clones and lacks some. The sample lists about 2.3 million clones; around 92% were seen once. V was cut by 1 base and J by 3 bases, with 13 bases left in between. The CDR3 sequence is 16 residues long. The germline CDR1 and CDR2 sequences are SEHNR and FQNEAQ (reference sequence). The sequence came from a man aged 18 to 29 in good health. Some clones in this sample may be carry-over from other donors' samples. This chain links TRBV7-9 with TRBJ1-5, with no clear D. The material sequenced was naive CD4+ T cells from PBMCs. Subset meaning: CD45RA+ positively selected. CDR3 protein: CASSLGAGDTNQPQHF. CDR3 DNA: TGTGCCAGCAGCTTAGGGGCAGGAGATACCAATCAGCCCCAGCATTTT.